Each of the 16 T cell receptor beta chains below was sequenced from the same sample in a study of neoadjuvant anti-PD-1 for oral cavity cancer. Time point noted: after neoadjuvant nivolumab, at surgical resection. The repertoire was sequenced with immunoSEQ multiplex PCR; TCRdb's copy has only in-frame clones and lacks some. Among 9,700 or so clones listed, about 65% were seen once. The material sequenced was PBMCs, taken after nivolumab (anti-PD-1) treatment. The receptors were sampled from a person aged 40 to 85 with oral cavity squamous cell carcinoma.

This clone has a handful of counts. The J gene is TRBJ1-1, the V gene TRBV5-1; tentatively, D is TRBD1 (5 bases). Germline V gene data show CDR1 as SGHRS and CDR2 as YFSETQ. With 0 bases removed from V and 2 bases from J, the gap between germline ends came to 11 bases. The CDR3 has 15 amino acids. The CDR3 DNA follows: TGCGCCAGCAGCTTGGATTTGAGGGGAAACACTGAAGCTTTCTTT. It encodes CASSLDLRGNTEAFF.

The V gene is TRBV7-2, the J gene TRBJ2-7; unclear D gene. The CDR3 loop spans 11 amino acids. Germline CDR1 SGHTA, CDR2 FQGNSA. The germline V and J ends were trimmed by 5 bases and 2 bases, with 4 bases remaining between them. The CDR3 region is CASSPTYEQYF. The CDR3, as DNA: TGTGCCAGCAGCCCAACCTACGAGCAGTACTTC.

The chain combines TRBV11-2 with TRBJ2-3, with TRBD2 matching 11 bases. The CDR3 contains 15 residues. The germline V gene has CDR1 SGHAT and CDR2 FQNNGV. V lost 5 bases, J lost 2 bases, and 3 bases stayed unmatched. CDR3 nucleotides: TGTGCCAGCAGCCTTAGCGGGGGGGACACAGATACGCAGTATTTT. Amino acids: CASSLSGGDTDTQYF.

The chain couples TRBV6-6 to TRBJ2-5; 12 bases are a match to TRBD2. Germline CDR1 is MNHNY and CDR2 is SVGAGI (reference sequence). The junction had 10 bases not matched to a gene; V was cut back by 6 bases and J by 5 bases. The CDR3 covers 16 residues. The CDR3 loop is CASSRLGGTSGETQYF. The CDR3 DNA reads TGTGCCAGCAGCCGCCTCGGCGGGACTAGCGGGGAGACCCAGTACTTC.

The V call is TRBV27, the J call TRBJ2-3; 9 positions match TRBD2. CDR1 and CDR2 (germline): MNHEY, SMNVEV (reference sequence). V was pared by 3 bases and J by 14 bases, with 15 bases of the junction left unmatched. CDR3 length: 15 amino acids. This CDR3 reads CASSFNVKTGLATYF. Written as DNA, the CDR3 is TGTGCCAGCAGTTTCAATGTTAAGACGGGACTAGCAACGTATTTT.

This chain links TRBV5-1 with TRBJ2-1; 10 bases line up with TRBD1. V lost 4 bases, J lost 6 bases, and 13 bases stayed unmatched. The length of the CDR3 is 17 residues. Per germline, CDR1 SGHRS and CDR2 YFSETQ. This chain's CDR3 is CASSTLRRDRGANEQFF. The CDR3 region has the DNA TGCGCCAGCAGCACTTTGCGACGGGACAGGGGTGCCAATGAGCAGTTCTTC.

The chain is built from TRBV19 and TRBJ2-3, with a weak D call TRBD2 (5 bases). Germline lookup yields CDR1 LNHDA and CDR2 SQIVND (reference sequence). The germline V and J ends were trimmed by 4 bases and 5 bases, with 22 bases remaining between them. This CDR3 spans 17 amino acids. CDR3 amino acids: CASSSLAGGIGGDTQYF. CDR3 sequence (DNA): TGTGCCAGTAGTAGCCTAGCTGGAGGAATTGGAGGAGATACGCAGTATTTT.

J is TRBJ1-1 and V is TRBV27; D unclear. The V gene lost 5 bases and the J gene lost 0 bases, with 19 bases spanning the gap. The CDR3 consists of 17 residues. Germline V CDR1 and CDR2: MNHEY, SMNVEV (reference sequence). The CDR3 DNA reads TGTGCCAGCAGTCCAATCCCAGCCGTATCTATGAACACTGAAGCTTTCTTT. Its protein product is CASSPIPAVSMNTEAFF.

The rearrangement uses TRBV28 and TRBJ2-2; TRBD1 agrees at 9 bases. Germline-derived CDR1 and CDR2 are MDHEN and SYDVKM. The CDR3 totals 16 residues. V gave up 6 bases and J gave up 6 bases; unmatched junction bases: 11. The CDR3, as DNA: TGTGCCAGCAGCTCCCCGGGACAGGGCATCGCCGGGGAGCTGTTTTTT. This sequence encodes CASSSPGQGIAGELFF.

This clone has only one observation. The chain joins TRBV30 to TRBJ2-1; D is unclear. Trimming removed 1 base from V and 7 bases from J, with 5 bases in between. CDR1 is GTSNPN and CDR2 is SVGIG in the germline V gene (reference sequence). The CDR3 has 11 amino acids. DNA for the CDR3: TGTGCCTGGAGTGAAGGAAATGAGCAGTTCTTC. Its protein product is CAWSEGNEQFF. The full variable domain, in which reference TRBV30 and TRBJ2-1 provide the parts outside the CDR3, is SQTIHQWPATLVQPVGSPLSLECTVEGTSNPNLYWYRQAAGRGLQLLFYSVGIGQISSEVPQNLSASRPQDRQFILSSKKLLLSDSGFYLCAWSEGNEQFFGPGTRLTVL.

The CDR3 nucleotides read TGTGCCAGCAGTCCTCAGGGACATCTGAACACTGAAGCTTTCTTT. It is translated as CASSPQGHLNTEAFF. The rearrangement uses TRBV28 and TRBJ1-1; D may be TRBD1 (6 bases). Germline CDR1 reads MDHEN; CDR2 reads SYDVKM. CDR3 length: 15 amino acids. V lost 5 bases to trimming and J lost 0 bases, with 13 bases between them.

This clone was detected a few times. The V gene is TRBV18, the J gene TRBJ1-2; D is perhaps TRBD1 (6 bases). Germline V gene lookup returns CDR1 KGHSH and CDR2 LQKENI. With 2 bases removed from V and 8 bases from J, the gap between germline ends came to 12 bases. There are 13 residues in the CDR3. As DNA, the CDR3 is TGTGCCAGCTCACCAGGCACTCAGGGGGGCTACACCTTC. Translating it yields CASSPGTQGGYTF. Full variable domain (missing parts from reference TRBV18 and TRBJ1-2): NAGVMQNPRHLVRRRGQEARLRCSPMKGHSHVYWYRQLPEEGLKFMVYLQKENIIDESGMPKERFSAEFPKEGPSILRIQQVVRGDSAAYFCASSPGTQGGYTFGSGTRLTVV.

The chain joins TRBV6-5 to TRBJ2-6, with a possible D match to TRBD2 (5 bases). The V end was cut by 2 bases, the J end by 1 base, with 6 bases between. Germline V gives CDR1 MNHEY, CDR2 SVGAGI. The CDR3 length is 15 residues. Written as DNA, the CDR3 is TGTGCCAGCAGTTACGGAGGTTCTGGGGCCAACGTCCTGACTTTC. Translated, it gives CASSYGGSGANVLTF.

The gene calls are TRBV28 and TRBJ2-7, with 9 positions matching TRBD1. The CDR3 is 15 amino acids. Germline CDR1 reads MDHEN; CDR2 reads SYDVKM. Unmatched junction bases numbered 9, after V lost 9 bases and J lost 0 bases. The CDR3, as DNA: TGTGCCAGTATCCCAAACAGGGGGCTCTCCTACGAGCAGTACTTC. Translating it yields CASIPNRGLSYEQYF.

CDR3 DNA sequence: TGTGCCAGCAGCTCGGGGAGTCAGGAGACCCAGTACTTC. Its protein is CASSSGSQETQYF. This sequence joins TRBV5-5 and TRBJ2-5; D is possibly TRBD2 (5 bases). V was cut by 3 bases and J by 5 bases, with 11 bases left in between. Germline-derived CDR1 and CDR2 are SGHKS and YYEKEE (reference sequence). This CDR3 comprises 13 residues.

This sequence joins TRBV19 and TRBJ1-5; tentative D call: TRBD1 (6 bases). The CDR3 spans 14 residues. Per germline, CDR1 LNHDA and CDR2 SQIVND (reference sequence). Trimming shortened V by 7 bases and J by 11 bases, and 21 bases separated the two germline ends. CDR3 in DNA: TGTGCCAGTACTCCCCTACAGGGTAGGCAGGCCCAGCATTTT. This gives the protein CASTPLQGRQAQHF. The full variable domain, completed using reference TRBV19 and TRBJ1-5, is DGGITQSPKYLFRKEGQNVTLSCEQNLNHDAMYWYRQDPGQGLRLIYYSQIVNDFQKGDIAEGYSVSREKKESFPLTVTSAQKNPTAFYLCASTPLQGRQAQHFGDGTRLSIL.